The source of this TCR beta chain is a study of blood T cell repertoires in COVID-19. Study context: T cells, B-cell-depleted T cells, or PBMCs provided the cDNA or gDNA that served as material.

CDR3 length equals 16 residues. Germline-derived CDR1 and CDR2 are LGHNA and YNFKEQ. V gave up 2 bases and J gave up 9 bases, with 20 bases separating them. Source study methods: Amplifying reference gene primers gave estimates of nucleated cell counts. TCRdb's copy holds only in-frame clones and misses some; the assay was immunoSEQ multiplex PCR. V, J and clone size derive from that table, while D and trimming were established from the DNA sequence. Of about 130,000 clones in the sample, about 86% were seen once. The chain has TRBV4-2 and TRBJ2-1, with D tentatively TRBD2 (6 bases). The TCR comes from a woman between 50 and 59 years old with acute or convalescent COVID-19. Sequencing was done on a sample of peripheral blood. Written as DNA, the CDR3 is TGTGCCAGCAGCCAACCGGGACTCAAACAGTTCGCTGAGCAGTTCTTC. This translates into CASSQPGLKQFAEQFF.